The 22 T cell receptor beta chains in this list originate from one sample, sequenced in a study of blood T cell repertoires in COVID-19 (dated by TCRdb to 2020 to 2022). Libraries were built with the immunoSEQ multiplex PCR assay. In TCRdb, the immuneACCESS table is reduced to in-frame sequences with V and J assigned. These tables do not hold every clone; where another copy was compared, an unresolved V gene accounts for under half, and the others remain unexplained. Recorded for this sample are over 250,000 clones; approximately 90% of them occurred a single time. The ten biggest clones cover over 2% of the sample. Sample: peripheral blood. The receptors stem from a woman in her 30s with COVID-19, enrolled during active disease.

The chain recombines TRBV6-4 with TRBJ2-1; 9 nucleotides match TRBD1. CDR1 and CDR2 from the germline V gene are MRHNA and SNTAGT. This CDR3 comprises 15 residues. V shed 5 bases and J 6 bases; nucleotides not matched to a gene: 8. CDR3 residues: CASSIETGGSNEQFF. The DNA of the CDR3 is TGTGCCAGCAGTATAGAGACAGGGGGATCCAATGAGCAGTTCTTC.

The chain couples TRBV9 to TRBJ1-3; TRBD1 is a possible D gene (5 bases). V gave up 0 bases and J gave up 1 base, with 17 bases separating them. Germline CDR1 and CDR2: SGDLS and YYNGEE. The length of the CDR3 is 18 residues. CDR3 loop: CASSVAPAGQISGNTIYF. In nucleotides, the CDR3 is TGTGCCAGCAGCGTAGCTCCGGCAGGGCAAATTTCTGGAAACACCATATATTTT.

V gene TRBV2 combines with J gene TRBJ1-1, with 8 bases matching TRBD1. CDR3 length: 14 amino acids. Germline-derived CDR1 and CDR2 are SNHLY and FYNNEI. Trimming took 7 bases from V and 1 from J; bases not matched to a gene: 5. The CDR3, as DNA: TGTGCCAGCAATGATGGGACAGGGAACACTGAAGCTTTCTTT. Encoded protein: CASNDGTGNTEAFF.

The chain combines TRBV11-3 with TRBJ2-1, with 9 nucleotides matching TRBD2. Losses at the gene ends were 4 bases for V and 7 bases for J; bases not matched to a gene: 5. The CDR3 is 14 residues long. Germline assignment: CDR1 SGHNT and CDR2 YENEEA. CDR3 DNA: TGTGCCAGCAGCTCCGCTAGCGGGATTAATGAGCAGTTCTTC. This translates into CASSSASGINEQFF.

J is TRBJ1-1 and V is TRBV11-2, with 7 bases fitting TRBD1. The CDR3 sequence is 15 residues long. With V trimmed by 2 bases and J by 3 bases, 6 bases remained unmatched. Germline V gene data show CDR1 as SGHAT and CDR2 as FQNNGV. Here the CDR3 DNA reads TGTGCCAGCAGCTTAAGAGGGGGCAGGTACACTGAAGCTTTCTTT. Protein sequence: CASSLRGGRYTEAFF.

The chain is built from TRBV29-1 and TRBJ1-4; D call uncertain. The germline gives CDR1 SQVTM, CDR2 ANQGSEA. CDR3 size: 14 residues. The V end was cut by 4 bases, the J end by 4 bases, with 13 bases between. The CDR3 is CSVALLGFNEKLFF. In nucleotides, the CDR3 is TGCAGCGTTGCCTTACTGGGCTTTAATGAAAAACTGTTTTTT.

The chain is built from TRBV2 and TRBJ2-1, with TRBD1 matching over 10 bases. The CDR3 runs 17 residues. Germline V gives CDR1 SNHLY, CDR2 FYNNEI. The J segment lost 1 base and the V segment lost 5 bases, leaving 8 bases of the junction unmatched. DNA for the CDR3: TGTGCCAGCAGTTTTACTACGGACAGGGGGTCCTACAATGAGCAGTTCTTC. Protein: CASSFTTDRGSYNEQFF.

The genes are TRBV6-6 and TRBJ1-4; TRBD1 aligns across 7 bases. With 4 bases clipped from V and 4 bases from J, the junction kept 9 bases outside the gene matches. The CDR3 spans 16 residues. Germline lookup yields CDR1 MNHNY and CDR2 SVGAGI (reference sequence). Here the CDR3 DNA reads TGTGCCAGCAGTTCCCAACCGGGACAGCTTAATGAAAAACTGTTTTTT. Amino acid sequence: CASSSQPGQLNEKLFF.

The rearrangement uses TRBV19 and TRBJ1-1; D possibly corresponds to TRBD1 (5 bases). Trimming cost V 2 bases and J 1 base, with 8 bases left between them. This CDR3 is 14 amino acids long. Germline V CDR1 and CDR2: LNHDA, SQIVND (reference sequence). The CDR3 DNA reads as TGTGCCAGTAGTATAAAGGGGCAGAACACTGAAGCTTTCTTT. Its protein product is CASSIKGQNTEAFF.

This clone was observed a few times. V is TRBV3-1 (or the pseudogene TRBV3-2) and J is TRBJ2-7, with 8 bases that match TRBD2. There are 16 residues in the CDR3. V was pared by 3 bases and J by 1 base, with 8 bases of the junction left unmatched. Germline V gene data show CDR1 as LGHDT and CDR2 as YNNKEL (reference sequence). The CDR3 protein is CASSQRPAGVSYEQYF. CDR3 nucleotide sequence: TGTGCCAGCAGCCAGAGGCCAGCGGGAGTGTCCTACGAGCAGTACTTC.

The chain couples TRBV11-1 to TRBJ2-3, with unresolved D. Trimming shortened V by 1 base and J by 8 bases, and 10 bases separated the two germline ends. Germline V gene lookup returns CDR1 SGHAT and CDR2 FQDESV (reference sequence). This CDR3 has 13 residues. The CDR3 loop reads CASSLGFESTQYF. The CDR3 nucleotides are TGTGCCAGCAGCTTAGGATTTGAGTCTACGCAGTATTTT.

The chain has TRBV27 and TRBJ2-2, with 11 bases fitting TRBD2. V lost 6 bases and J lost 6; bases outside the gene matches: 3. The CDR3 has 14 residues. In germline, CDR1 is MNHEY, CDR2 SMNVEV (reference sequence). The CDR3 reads CASSLAGGPGELFF. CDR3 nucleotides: TGTGCCAGCAGCTTAGCGGGAGGGCCCGGGGAGCTGTTTTTT.

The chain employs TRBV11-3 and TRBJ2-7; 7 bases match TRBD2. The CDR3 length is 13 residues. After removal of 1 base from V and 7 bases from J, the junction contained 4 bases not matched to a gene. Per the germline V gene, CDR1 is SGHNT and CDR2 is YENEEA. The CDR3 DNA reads TGTGCCAGCAGCTTAGTGCCAGCGGGAGAGCAGTACTTC. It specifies CASSLVPAGEQYF.

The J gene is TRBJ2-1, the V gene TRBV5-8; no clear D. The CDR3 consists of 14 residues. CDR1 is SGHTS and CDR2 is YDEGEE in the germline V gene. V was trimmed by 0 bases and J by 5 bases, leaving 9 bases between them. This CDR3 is CASSLATRDNEQFF. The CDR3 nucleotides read TGTGCCAGCAGCTTGGCGACCCGGGACAATGAGCAGTTCTTC.

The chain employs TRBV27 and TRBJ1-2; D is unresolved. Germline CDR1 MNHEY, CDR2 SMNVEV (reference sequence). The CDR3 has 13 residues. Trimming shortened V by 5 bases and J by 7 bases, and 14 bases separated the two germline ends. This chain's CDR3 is CASSPQRRSGYTF. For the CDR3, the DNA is TGTGCCAGCAGTCCCCAGAGGAGATCTGGCTACACCTTC.

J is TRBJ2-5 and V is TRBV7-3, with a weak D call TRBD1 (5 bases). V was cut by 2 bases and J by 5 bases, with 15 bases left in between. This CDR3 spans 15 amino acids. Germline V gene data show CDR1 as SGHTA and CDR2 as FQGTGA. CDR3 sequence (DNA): TGTGCCAGCAGCTTACGGCCCGACAGCTACGAGACCCAGTACTTC. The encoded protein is CASSLRPDSYETQYF.

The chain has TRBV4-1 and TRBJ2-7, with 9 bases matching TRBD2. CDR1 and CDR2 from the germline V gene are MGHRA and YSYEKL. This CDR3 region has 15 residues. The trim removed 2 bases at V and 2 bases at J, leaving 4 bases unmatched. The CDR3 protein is CASSQPRGGTYEQYF. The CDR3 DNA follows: TGCGCCAGCAGCCAACCGCGGGGGGGGACCTACGAGCAGTACTTC.

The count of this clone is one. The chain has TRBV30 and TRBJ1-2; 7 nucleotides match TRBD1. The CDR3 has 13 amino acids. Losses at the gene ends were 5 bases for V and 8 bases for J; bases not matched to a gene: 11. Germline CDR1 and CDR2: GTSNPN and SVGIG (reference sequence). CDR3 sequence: CAWGTVSPYGYTF. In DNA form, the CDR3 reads TGTGCCTGGGGGACAGTTAGTCCCTACGGCTACACCTTC. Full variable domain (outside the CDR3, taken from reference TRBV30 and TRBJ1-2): SQTIHQWPATLVQPVGSPLSLECTVEGTSNPNLYWYRQAAGRGLQLLFYSVGIGQISSEVPQNLSASRPQDRQFILSSKKLLLSDSGFYLCAWGTVSPYGYTFGSGTRLTVV.

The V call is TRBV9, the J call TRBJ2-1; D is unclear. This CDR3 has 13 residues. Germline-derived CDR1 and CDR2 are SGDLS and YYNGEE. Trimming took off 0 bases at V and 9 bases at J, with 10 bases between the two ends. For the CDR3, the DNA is TGTGCCAGCAGCGTAGTAAGCGAAGCTGAGCAGTTCTTC. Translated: CASSVVSEAEQFF.

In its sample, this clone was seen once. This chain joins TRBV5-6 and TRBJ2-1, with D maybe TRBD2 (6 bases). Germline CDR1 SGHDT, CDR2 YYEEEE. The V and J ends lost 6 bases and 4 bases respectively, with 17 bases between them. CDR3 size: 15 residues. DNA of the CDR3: TGTGCCAGCACCCGACTAGAAGGTTGGTACAATGAGCAGTTCTTC. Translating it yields CASTRLEGWYNEQFF.

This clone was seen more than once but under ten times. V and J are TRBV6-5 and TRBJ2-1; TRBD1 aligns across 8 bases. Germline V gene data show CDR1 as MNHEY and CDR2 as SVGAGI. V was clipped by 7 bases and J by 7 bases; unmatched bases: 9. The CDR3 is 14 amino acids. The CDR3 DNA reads TGTGCCAGCACGCTGACAGGGGCGGGGAATGAGCAGTTCTTC. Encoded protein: CASTLTGAGNEQFF.

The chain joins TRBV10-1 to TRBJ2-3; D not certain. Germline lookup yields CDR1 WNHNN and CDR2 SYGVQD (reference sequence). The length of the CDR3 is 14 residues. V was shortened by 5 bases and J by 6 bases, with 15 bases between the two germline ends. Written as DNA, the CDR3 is TGCGCCAGCAGTATATCGTCCTACCGCGATACGCAGTATTTT. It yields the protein CASSISSYRDTQYF.